This TCR beta chain was profiled in a study of T cell responses to AZD1222 COVID-19 vaccine. General study findings and limits: Possibly, clonal diversity was underestimated; donors were largely white British and included more females.

This clone has a single count. Its antigen is undetermined. The CDR3 contains 15 residues. V gave up 5 bases and J gave up 1 base; unmatched junction bases: 1. Germline loops: CDR1 SEHNR, CDR2 FQNEAQ (reference sequence). The method was immunoSEQ multiplex PCR; TCRdb's version includes in-frame clones alone and lacks a portion of them. The repertoire holds around 66,000 clones, with more than 75% as singletons. The clonotype was recovered from an adult who received the MenACWY meningococcal vaccine as a control. This chain joins TRBV7-9 and TRBJ2-1, with 11 bases identical to TRBD1. Sequenced material: peripheral blood, taken 28 days after the second dose of the MenACWY control vaccine. The CDR3 bases are TGTGCCAGCAGCCGGGACAGGGGGTCCTACAATGAGCAGTTCTTC. Translation gives CASSRDRGSYNEQFF.